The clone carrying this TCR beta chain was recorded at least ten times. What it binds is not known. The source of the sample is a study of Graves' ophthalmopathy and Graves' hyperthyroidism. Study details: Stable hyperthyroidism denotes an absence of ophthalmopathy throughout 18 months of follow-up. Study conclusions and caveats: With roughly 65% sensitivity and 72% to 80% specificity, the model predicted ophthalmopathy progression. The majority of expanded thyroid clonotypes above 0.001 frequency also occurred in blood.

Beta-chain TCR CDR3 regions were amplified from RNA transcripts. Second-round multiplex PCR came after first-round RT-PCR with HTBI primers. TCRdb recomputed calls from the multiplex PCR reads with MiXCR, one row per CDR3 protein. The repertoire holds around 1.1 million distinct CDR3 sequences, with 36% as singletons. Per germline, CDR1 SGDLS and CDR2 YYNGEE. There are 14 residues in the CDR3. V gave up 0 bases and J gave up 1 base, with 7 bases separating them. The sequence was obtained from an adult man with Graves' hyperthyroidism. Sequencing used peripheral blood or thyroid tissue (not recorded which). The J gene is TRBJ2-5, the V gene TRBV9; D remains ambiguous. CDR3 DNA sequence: TGTGCCAGCAGCGTAGGTGCCAGCCAAGAGACCCAGTACTTC. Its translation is CASSVGASQETQYF.